This T cell receptor (beta chain) derives from a study of OX40 agonist ivuxolimab in advanced cancers. Study details: People in dose escalation had one of these cancers: hepatocellular carcinoma, melanoma, renal cell or head and neck cancer. Prior anti-PD-1, anti-PD-L1 or anti-CTLA-4 therapy was allowed; about 39% had some. Study results and limitations: At 0.1 to 3.0 mg/kg and by week 6, CD4+ and CD8+ T cells in the blood had expanded clonally. The specificity for antigen of the expanded peripheral T cells was not determined.

In regard to this clone: Its cognate antigen is unknown.

This CDR3 region has 14 residues. V shed 3 bases and J 11 bases; nucleotides not matched to a gene: 9. Germline-derived CDR1 and CDR2 are SGHRS and YFSETQ. Profiling relied on immunoSEQ multiplex PCR, and the TCRdb table lists in-frame clones only, not all of them. In the table there are approximately 84,000 clones, roughly nine tenths of which are singletons. V and J are TRBV5-1 and TRBJ1-1; 11 bases align to TRBD1. Sequencing was performed on CD4+ or CD8+ T cells sorted from blood, taken in a trial of the OX40 agonist ivuxolimab. This clonotype was sampled from an adult with an advanced solid tumor such as melanoma, head and neck, liver or kidney cancer. As DNA, the CDR3 is TGCGCCAGCAGCTGGTCGGACAGGGGGCGCCCCGCTTTCTTT. Translated, it gives CASSWSDRGRPAFF.